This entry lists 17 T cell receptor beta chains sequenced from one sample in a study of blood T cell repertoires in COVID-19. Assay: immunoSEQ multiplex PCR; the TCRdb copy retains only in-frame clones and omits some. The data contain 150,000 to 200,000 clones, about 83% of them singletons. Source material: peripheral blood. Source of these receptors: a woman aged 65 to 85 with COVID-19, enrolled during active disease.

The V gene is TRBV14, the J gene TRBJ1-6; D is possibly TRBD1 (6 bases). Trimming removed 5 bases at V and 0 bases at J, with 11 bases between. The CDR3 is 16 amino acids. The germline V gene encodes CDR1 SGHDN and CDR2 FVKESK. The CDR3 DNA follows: TGTGCCAGCAGCGTCACAGGGAGCTCCTATAATTCACCCCTCCACTTT. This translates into CASSVTGSSYNSPLHF.

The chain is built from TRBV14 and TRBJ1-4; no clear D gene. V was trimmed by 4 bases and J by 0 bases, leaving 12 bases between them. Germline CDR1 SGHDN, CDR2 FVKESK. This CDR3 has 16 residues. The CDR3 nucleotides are TGTGCCAGCAGCCTCCAACGGAGTGCAACTAATGAAAAACTGTTTTTT. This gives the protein CASSLQRSATNEKLFF.

The CDR3 region has the DNA TGTGCCAGCAGTTTATCGAGAGGGTCCAATATACCTTACGAGCAGTACTTC. Protein sequence: CASSLSRGSNIPYEQYF. The chain uses TRBV27 and TRBJ2-7, with TRBD2 as a possible D gene (5 bases). Germline CDR1 and CDR2: MNHEY and SMNVEV (reference sequence). V was cut by 0 bases and J by 4 bases, with 19 bases left in between. The CDR3 has 17 residues.

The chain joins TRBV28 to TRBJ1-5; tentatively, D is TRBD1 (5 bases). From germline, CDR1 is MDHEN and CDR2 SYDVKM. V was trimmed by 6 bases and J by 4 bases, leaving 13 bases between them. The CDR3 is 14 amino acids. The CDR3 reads CASSLAGPNQPQHF. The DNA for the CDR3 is TGTGCCAGCAGCTTAGCAGGGCCTAATCAGCCCCAGCATTTT.

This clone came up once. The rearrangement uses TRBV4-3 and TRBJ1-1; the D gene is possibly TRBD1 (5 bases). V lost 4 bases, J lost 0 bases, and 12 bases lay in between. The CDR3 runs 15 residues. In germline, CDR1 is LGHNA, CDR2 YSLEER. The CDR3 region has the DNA TGCGCCAGCAGCCGAGGGGCGGGGATGAACACTGAAGCTTTCTTT. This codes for CASSRGAGMNTEAFF.

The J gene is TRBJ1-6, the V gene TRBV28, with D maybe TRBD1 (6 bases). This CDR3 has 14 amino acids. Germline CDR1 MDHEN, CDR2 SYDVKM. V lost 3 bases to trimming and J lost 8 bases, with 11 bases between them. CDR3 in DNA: TGTGCCAGCAGTTTCAGGGGTCGGTATTCACCCCTCCACTTT. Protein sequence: CASSFRGRYSPLHF. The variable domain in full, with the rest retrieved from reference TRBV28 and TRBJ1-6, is DVKVTQSSRYLVKRTGEKVFLECVQDMDHENMFWYRQDPGLGLRLIYFSYDVKMKEKGDIPEGYSVSREKKERFSLILESASTNQTSMYLCASSFRGRYSPLHFGNGTRLTVT.

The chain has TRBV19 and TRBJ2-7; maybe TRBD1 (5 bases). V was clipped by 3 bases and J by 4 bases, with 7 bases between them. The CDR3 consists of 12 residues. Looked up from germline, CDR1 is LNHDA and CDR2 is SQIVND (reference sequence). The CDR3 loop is CASSIQGYEQYF. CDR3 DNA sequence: TGTGCCAGTAGTATTCAGGGTTACGAGCAGTACTTC.

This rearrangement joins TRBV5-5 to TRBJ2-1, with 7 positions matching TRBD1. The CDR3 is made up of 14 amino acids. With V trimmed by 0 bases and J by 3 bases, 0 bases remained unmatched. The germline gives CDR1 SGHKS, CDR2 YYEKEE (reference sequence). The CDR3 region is CASSLGQGYNEQFF. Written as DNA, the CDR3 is TGTGCCAGCAGCTTGGGACAGGGCTACAATGAGCAGTTCTTC. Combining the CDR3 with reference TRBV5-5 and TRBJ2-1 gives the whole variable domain DAGVTQSPTHLIKTRGQQVTLRCSPISGHKSVSWYQQVLGQGPQFIFQYYEKEERGRGNFPDRFSARQFPNYSSELNVNALLLGDSALYLCASSLGQGYNEQFFGPGTRLTVL.

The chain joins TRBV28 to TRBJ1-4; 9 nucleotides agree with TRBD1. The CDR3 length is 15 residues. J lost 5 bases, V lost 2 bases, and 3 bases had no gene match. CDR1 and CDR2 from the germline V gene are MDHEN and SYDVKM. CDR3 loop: CASSLGGQGNEKLFF. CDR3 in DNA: TGTGCCAGCAGTTTAGGGGGACAGGGCAATGAAAAACTGTTTTTT.

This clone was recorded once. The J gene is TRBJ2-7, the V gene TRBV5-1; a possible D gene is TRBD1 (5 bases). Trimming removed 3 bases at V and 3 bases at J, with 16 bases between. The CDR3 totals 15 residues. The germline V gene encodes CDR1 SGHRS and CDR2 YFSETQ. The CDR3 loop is CASSSSQPGRYEQYF. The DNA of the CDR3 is TGCGCCAGCAGCTCCTCTCAACCAGGGCGCTACGAGCAGTACTTC.

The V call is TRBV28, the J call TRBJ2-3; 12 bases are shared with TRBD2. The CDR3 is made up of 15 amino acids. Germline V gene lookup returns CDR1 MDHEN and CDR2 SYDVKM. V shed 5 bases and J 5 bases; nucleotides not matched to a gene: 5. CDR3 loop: CASSVLAGGIDTQYF. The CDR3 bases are TGTGCCAGCAGTGTCCTAGCGGGAGGGATAGATACGCAGTATTTT.

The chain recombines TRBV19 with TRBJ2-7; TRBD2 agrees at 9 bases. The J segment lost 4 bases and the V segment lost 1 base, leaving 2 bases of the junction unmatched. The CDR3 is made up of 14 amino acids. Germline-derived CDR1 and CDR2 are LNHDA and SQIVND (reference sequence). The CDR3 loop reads CASSIGLADYEQYF. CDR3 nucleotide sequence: TGTGCCAGTAGTATAGGACTAGCGGATTACGAGCAGTACTTC.

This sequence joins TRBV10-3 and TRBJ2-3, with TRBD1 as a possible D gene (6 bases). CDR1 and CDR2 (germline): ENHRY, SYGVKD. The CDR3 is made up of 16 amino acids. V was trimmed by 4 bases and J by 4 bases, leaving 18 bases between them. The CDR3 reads CAISGVGQSRADTQYF. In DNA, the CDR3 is TGTGCCATCAGTGGGGTGGGACAATCTCGGGCAGATACGCAGTATTTT.

CDR3 protein: CASSFPDRGAYEQYF. CDR3 in DNA: TGTGCCAGCAGTTTTCCGGACAGGGGGGCCTACGAGCAGTACTTC. The chain combines TRBV28 with TRBJ2-7, with TRBD1 matching over 10 bases. The V segment lost 3 bases and the J segment 2 bases; nucleotides outside the gene matches: 4. Germline CDR1 and CDR2: MDHEN and SYDVKM. The CDR3 has 15 residues.

The CDR3 bases are TGTGCCACCAGTGACGGACAGGGGTGCTTCTTC. It codes for CATSDGQGCFF. This chain joins TRBV24-1 and TRBJ2-1; 9 nucleotides agree with TRBD1. The CDR3 has 11 amino acids. In germline, CDR1 is KGHDR, CDR2 SFDVKD. Trimming removed 4 bases from V and 16 bases from J; junction bases left unmatched: 4.

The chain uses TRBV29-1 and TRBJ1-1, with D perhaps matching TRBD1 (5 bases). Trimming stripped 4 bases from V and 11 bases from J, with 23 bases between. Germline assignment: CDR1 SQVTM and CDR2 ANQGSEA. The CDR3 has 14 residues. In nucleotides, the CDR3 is TGCAGCGTTGGGTTAGGGCGGGGCGGCAGCGAGGCTTTCTTT. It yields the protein CSVGLGRGGSEAFF.

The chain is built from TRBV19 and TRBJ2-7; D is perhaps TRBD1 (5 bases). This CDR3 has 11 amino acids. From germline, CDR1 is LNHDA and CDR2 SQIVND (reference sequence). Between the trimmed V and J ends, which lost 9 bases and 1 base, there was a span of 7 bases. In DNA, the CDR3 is TGTGCCAGACAGGTTTCCTACGAGCAGTACTTC. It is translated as CARQVSYEQYF.